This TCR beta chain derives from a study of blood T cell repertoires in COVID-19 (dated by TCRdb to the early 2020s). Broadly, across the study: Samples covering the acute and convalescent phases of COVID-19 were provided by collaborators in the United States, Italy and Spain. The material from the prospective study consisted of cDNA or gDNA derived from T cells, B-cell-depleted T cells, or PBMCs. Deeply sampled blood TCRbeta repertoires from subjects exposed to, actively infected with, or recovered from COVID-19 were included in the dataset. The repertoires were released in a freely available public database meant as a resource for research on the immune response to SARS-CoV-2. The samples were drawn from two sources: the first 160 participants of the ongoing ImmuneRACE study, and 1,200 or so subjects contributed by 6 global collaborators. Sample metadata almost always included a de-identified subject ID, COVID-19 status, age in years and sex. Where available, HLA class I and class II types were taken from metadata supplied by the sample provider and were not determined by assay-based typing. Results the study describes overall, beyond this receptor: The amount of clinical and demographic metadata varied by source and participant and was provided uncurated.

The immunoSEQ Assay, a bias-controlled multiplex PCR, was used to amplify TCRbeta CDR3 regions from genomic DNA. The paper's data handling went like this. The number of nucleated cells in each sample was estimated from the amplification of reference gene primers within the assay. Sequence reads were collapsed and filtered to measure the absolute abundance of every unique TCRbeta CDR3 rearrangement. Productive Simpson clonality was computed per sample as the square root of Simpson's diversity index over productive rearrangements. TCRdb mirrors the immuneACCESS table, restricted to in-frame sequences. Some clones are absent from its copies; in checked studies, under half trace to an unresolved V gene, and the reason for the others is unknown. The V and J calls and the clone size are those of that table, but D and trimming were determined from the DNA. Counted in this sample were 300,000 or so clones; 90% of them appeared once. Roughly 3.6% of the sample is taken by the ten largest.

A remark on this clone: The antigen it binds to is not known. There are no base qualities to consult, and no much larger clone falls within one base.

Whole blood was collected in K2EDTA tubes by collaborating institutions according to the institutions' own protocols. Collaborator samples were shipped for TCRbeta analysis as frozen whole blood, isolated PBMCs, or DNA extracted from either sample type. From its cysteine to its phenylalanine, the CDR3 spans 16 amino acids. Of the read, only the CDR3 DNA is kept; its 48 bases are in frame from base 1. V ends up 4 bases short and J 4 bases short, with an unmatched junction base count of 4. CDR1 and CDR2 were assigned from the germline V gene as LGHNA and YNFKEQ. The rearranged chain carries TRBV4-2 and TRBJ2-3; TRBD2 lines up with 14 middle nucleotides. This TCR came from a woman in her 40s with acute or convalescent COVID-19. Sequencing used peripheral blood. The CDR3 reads CASSPPTSGGADTQYF. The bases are TGTGCCAGCAGCCCCCCGACTAGCGGGGGGGCAGATACGCAGTATTTT.